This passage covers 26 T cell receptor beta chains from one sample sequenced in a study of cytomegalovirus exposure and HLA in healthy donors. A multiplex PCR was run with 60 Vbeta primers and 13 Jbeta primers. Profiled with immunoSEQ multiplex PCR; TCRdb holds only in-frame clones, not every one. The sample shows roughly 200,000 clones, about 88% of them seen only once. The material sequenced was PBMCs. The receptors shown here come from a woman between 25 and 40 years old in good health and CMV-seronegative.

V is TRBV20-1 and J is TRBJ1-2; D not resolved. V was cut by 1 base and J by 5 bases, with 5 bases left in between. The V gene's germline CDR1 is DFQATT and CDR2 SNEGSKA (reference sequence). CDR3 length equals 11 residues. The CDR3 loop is CSARGGYGYTF. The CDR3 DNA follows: TGCAGTGCTAGAGGAGGTTATGGCTACACCTTC.

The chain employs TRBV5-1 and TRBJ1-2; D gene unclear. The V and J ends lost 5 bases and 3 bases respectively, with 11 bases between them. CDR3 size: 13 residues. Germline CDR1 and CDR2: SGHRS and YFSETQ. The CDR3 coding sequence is TGCGCCAGCAGGGAGGAAGGTGACTATGGCTACACCTTC. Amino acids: CASREEGDYGYTF.

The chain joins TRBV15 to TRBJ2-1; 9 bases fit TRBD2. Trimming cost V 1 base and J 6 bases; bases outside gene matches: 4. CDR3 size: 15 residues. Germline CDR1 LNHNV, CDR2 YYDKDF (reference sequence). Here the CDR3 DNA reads TGTGCCACCAGCAGAGCTGGCGGGGGGGCCAATGAGCAGTTCTTC. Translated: CATSRAGGGANEQFF.

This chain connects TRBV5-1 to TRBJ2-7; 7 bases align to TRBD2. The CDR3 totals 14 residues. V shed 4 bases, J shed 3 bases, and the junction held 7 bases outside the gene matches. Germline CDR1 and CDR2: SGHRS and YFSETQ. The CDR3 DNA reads TGCGCCAGCAGCCCAGTGGGGGGGGGCTACGAGCAGTACTTC. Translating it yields CASSPVGGGYEQYF.

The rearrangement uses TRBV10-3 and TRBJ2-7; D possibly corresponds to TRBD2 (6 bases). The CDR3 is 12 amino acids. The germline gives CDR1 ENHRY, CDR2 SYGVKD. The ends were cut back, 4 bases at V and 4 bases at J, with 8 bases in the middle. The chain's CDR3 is CAISGLAYEQYF. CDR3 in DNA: TGTGCCATCAGTGGGCTAGCGTACGAGCAGTACTTC.

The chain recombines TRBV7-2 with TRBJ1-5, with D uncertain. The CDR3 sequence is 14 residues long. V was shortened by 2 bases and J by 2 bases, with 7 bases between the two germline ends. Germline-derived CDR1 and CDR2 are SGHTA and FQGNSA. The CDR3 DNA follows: TGTGCCAGCAGCTTACGGAGGGGCAATCAGCCCCAGCATTTT. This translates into CASSLRRGNQPQHF.

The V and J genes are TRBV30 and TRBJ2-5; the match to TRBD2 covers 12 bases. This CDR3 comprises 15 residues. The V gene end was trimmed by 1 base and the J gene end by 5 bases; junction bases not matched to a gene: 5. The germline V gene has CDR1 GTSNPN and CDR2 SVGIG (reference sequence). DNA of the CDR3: TGTGCCTGGAGTGCTGGGCTAGCGGGGGGGGAGACCCAGTACTTC. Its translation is CAWSAGLAGGETQYF.

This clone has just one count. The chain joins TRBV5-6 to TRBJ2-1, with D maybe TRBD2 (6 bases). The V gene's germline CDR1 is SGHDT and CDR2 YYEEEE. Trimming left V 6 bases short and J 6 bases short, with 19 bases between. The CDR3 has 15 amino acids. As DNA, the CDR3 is TGTGCCAGCATCTATACCCCTGGGGGGATCAATGAGCAGTTCTTC. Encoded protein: CASIYTPGGINEQFF.

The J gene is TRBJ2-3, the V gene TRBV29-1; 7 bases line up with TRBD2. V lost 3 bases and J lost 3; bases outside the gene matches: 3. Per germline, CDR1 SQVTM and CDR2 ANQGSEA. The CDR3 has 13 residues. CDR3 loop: CSVERERTDTQYF. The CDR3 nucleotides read TGCAGCGTTGAGCGGGAGCGTACAGATACGCAGTATTTT.

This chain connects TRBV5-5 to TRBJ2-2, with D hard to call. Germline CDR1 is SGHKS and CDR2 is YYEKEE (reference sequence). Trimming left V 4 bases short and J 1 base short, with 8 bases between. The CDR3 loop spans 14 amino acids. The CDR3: CASSVTVNTGELFF. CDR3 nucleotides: TGTGCCAGCAGCGTTACAGTGAACACCGGGGAGCTGTTTTTT.

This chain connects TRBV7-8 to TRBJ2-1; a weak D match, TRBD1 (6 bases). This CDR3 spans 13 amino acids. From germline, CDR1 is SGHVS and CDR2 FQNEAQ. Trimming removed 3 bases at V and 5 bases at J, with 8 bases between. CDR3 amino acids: CASSLGTNNEQFF. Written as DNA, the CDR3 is TGTGCCAGCAGCTTGGGGACAAACAATGAGCAGTTCTTC.

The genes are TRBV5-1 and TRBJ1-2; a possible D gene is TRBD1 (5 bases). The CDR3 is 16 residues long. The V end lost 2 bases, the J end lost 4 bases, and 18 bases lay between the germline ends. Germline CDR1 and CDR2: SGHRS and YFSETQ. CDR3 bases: TGCGCCAGCAGCTTCCAATACCCGACAGACGGCTATGGCTACACCTTC. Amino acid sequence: CASSFQYPTDGYGYTF.

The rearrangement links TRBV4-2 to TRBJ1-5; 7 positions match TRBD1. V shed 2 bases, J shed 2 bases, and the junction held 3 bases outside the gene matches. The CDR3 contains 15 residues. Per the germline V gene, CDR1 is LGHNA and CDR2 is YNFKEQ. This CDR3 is CASSQRQGGNQPQHF. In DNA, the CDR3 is TGTGCCAGCAGCCAAAGACAGGGAGGCAATCAGCCCCAGCATTTT.

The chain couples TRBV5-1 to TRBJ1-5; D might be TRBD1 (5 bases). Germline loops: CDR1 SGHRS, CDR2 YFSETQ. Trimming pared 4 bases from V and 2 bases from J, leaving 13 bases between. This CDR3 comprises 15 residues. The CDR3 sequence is CASSPKGEGNQPQHF. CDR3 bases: TGCGCCAGCAGCCCTAAAGGGGAGGGCAATCAGCCCCAGCATTTT.

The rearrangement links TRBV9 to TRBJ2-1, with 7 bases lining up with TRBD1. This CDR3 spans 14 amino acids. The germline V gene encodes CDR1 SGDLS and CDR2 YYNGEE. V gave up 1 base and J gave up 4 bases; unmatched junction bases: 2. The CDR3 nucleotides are TGTGCCAGCAGCGTACGGGACAGATACAATGAGCAGTTCTTC. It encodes CASSVRDRYNEQFF.

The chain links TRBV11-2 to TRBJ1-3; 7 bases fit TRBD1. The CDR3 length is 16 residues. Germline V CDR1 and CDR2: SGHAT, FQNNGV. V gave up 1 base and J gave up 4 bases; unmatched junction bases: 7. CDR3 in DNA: TGTGCCAGCAGCTTAGGAGCCAGGGGGAGAGGAAACACCATATATTTT. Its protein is CASSLGARGRGNTIYF.

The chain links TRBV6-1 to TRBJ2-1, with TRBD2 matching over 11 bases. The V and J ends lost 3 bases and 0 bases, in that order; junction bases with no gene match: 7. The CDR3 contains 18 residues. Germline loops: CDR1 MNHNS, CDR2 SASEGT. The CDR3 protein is CASSELAGGLSSYNEQFF. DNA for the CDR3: TGTGCCAGCAGTGAGCTAGCGGGAGGCCTAAGCTCCTACAATGAGCAGTTCTTC.

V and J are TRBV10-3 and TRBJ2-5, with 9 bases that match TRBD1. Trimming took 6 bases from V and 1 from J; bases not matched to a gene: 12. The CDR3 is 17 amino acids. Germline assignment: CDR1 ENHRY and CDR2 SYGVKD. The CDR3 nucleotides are TGTGCCATCAGAGGAAAGCTCGGGACAGGGTCCCAAGAGACCCAGTACTTC. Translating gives CAIRGKLGTGSQETQYF.

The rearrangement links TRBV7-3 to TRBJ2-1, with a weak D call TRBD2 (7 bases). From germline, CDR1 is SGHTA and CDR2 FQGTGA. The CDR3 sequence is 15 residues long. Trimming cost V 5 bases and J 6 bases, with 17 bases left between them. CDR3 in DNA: TGTGCCAGCAGCCAACGGGGGGCGGTTCGCAATGAGCAGTTCTTC. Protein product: CASSQRGAVRNEQFF.

This CDR3 is CSVVVTGAYEQYF. Written as DNA, the CDR3 is TGCAGCGTTGTGGTGACGGGAGCTTACGAGCAGTACTTC. The gene calls are TRBV29-1 and TRBJ2-5; D perhaps matches TRBD2 (6 bases). The DNA end is a closer match to TRBJ2-7, so the J assignment may be wrong. Germline V gene lookup returns CDR1 SQVTM and CDR2 ANQGSEA. CDR3 length: 13 amino acids.

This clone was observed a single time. CDR3 sequence (DNA): TGCGCCAGCAGCCAAGGGGTAGCGGGCGGTTACGGTGAGCAGTTCTTC. Residues: CASSQGVAGGYGEQFF. The chain employs TRBV4-1 and TRBJ2-1; the match to TRBD2 covers 7 bases. V trimming: 1 base; J trimming: 9 bases; junction bases outside the gene matches: 12. The CDR3 spans 16 residues. Looked up from germline, CDR1 is MGHRA and CDR2 is YSYEKL.

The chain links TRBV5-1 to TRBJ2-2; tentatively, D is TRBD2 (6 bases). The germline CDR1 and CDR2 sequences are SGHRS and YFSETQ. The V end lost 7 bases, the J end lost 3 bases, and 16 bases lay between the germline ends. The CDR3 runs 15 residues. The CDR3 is CASQTGETYTGELFF. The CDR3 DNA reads TGCGCCAGCCAGACGGGGGAAACCTACACCGGGGAGCTGTTTTTT.

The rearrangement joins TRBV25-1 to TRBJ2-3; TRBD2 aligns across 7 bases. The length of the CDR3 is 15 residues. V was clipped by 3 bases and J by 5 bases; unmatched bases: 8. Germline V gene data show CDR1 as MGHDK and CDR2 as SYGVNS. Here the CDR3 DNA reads TGTGCCAGCAGTGATATGGCGGGAGTGGGAGATACGCAGTATTTT. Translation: CASSDMAGVGDTQYF.

CDR3 residues: CASSLEQGGGYEQYF. The CDR3 coding sequence is TGCGCCAGCAGCTTGGAGCAGGGGGGAGGCTACGAGCAGTACTTC. This chain connects TRBV5-1 to TRBJ2-7; D possibly corresponds to TRBD1 (7 bases). V lost 0 bases to trimming and J lost 3 bases, with 13 bases between them. This CDR3 has 15 residues. Germline CDR1 and CDR2: SGHRS and YFSETQ.

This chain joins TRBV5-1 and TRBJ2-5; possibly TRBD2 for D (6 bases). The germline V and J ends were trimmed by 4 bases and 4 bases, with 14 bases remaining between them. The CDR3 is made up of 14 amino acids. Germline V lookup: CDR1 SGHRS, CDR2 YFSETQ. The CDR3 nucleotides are TGCGCCAGCAGCCGGGGACTTTCTCTAGAGACCCAGTACTTC. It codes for CASSRGLSLETQYF. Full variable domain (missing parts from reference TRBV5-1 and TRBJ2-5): KAGVTQTPRYLIKTRGQQVTLSCSPISGHRSVSWYQQTPGQGLQFLFEYFSETQRNKGNFPGRFSGRQFSNSRSEMNVSTLELGDSALYLCASSRGLSLETQYFGPGTRLLVL.

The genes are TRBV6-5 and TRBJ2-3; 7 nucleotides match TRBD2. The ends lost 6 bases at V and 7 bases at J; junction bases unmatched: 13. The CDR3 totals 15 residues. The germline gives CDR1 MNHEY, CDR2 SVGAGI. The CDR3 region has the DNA TGTGCCAGCAGCAAGACTAGCTCCACTGTCCATACGCAGTATTTT. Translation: CASSKTSSTVHTQYF.